This is a list of T cell receptor beta chains from one sample in a study of T cells after yellow fever vaccination. MiXCR, run by TCRdb on the 5' RACE reads, gives a single entry per CDR3 protein. This sample yields a few hundred thousand distinct CDR3 sequences, of which approximately 21% are seen a single time; roughly an eighth belongs to the top ten. The sample was PBMCs, taken 15 days after the yellow fever booster vaccination. All receptors derive from a man aged 25-45 years who received the YFV17D yellow fever vaccine. CDR3s include the opening cysteine and the closing phenylalanine or tryptophan. D genes are given only for firm matches. Clone size is shown for a subset of rows, as once, few, many or a class of expanded clone.

D gene,J gene,V gene,clone size,CDR3 DNA,CDR3 protein
TRBD1,TRBJ2-1,TRBV30,-,TGTGCCTGGACAGGGGGCGATGAGCAGTTCTTC,CAWTGGDEQFF
TRBD2,TRBJ2-3,TRBV3-1,few,TGTGCCAGCAGCCAAGGTGTTAGCGGGAGTCGTACAGATACGCAGTATTTT,CASSQGVSGSRTDTQYF
-,TRBJ1-1,TRBV29-1,-,TGCAGCGCCCTGGGGGGGGGCACTGAAGCTTTCTTT,CSALGGGTEAFF
-,TRBJ2-1,TRBV5-6,few,TGTGCCAGCAGCTTCCAGGGCTACAATGAGCAGTTCTTC,CASSFQGYNEQFF
TRBD1,TRBJ2-7,TRBV29-1,-,TGCAGCGTAGAAGACAGGGCTCGGTACGAGCAGTACTTC,CSVEDRARYEQYF
TRBD2,TRBJ2-2,TRBV20-1,-,TGCAGTGCTAGAGATCAGGCTAGCGGGATGACTCCAACCACCGGGGAGCTGTTTTTT,CSARDQASGMTPTTGELFF
TRBD2,TRBJ2-1,TRBV5-1,-,TGCGCCAGCAGCCCGGGACTAGCGGGAGTTCGAGAGCAGTTCTTC,CASSPGLAGVREQFF
-,TRBJ2-3,TRBV9,few,TGTGCCAGCAGCGGATCAGCCAAGGGCAGGGATACGCAGTATTTT,CASSGSAKGRDTQYF
-,TRBJ2-3,TRBV5-1,-,TGCGCCAGCAGCACTTACACGGCCGATACGCAGTATTTT,CASSTYTADTQYF
-,TRBJ2-3,TRBV25-1,few,TGTGCCAGCAGTGACTCGGTAGATACGCAGTATTTT,CASSDSVDTQYF
TRBD2,TRBJ2-5,TRBV19,few,TGTGCCAGTAGTACCGCTAGCGGGGGCCAAGAGACCCAGTACTTC,CASSTASGGQETQYF
-,TRBJ2-5,TRBV20-1,-,TGCAGTGCTACCCCCTTGGCGGTCGGGACCCAGTACTTC,CSATPLAVGTQYF
-,TRBJ1-3,TRBV7-8,few,TGTGCCAGCAGCTTGGAGTCCGGAAACACCATATATTTT,CASSLESGNTIYF
-,TRBJ2-1,TRBV20-1,few,TGCAGTGCTAGAGCCGCTAGCGCCAGCTCCTACAATGAGCAGTTCTTC,CSARAASASSYNEQFF
TRBD2,TRBJ2-3,TRBV5-1,many,TGCGCCAGCAGCCCTGGGCTAGCGGGAGTAACAGATACGCAGTATTTT,CASSPGLAGVTDTQYF
TRBD2,TRBJ2-1,TRBV29-1,few,TGCAGCGTTACCAGGACTAGCGGGATTTACAATGAGCAGTTCTTC,CSVTRTSGIYNEQFF
-,TRBJ2-3,TRBV7-9,few,TGTGCCAGCACCCTCCTGGAGGGGGCTGTCCCAGATACGCAGTATTTT,CASTLLEGAVPDTQYF
-,TRBJ2-7,TRBV10-3,-,TGTGCCATCAGTGAGTCCTCGGAGATCTACGAGCAGTACTTC,CAISESSEIYEQYF
TRBD1,TRBJ2-7,TRBV11-2,-,TGTGCCAGCAGCCCGTATATTACAGGGGACGAGCAGTACTTC,CASSPYITGDEQYF
TRBD1,TRBJ2-7,TRBV29-1,few,TGCAGCGTTGAGAAGGACAGGTCCTACGAGCAGTACTTC,CSVEKDRSYEQYF
TRBD2,TRBJ2-1,TRBV12-3/TRBV12-4,many,TGTGCCAGCAGTTTGGCGGGAGTTCATGAGCAGTTCTTC,CASSLAGVHEQFF
TRBD1,TRBJ1-4,TRBV27,-,TGTGCCAGCAGCGAGGAGGGACAGGCTAATGAAAAACTGTTTTTT,CASSEEGQANEKLFF
-,TRBJ2-2,TRBV2,-,TGTGCCAGCAGCCAGGGGAAGAACACCGGGGAGCTGTTTTTT,CASSQGKNTGELFF
TRBD1,TRBJ1-1,TRBV27,once,TGTGCCAGCAGTTTTGGAGGACAGGGCACTGAAGCTTTCTTT,CASSFGGQGTEAFF
-,TRBJ2-5,TRBV29-1,-,TGCAGCGTTTTAAAATTGGGAGAGACCCAGTACTTC,CSVLKLGETQYF